This passage covers 26 T cell receptor beta chains from one sample sequenced in a study of graft-versus-host responses after intestinal transplantation. Assay used: immunoSEQ multiplex PCR; TCRdb lists only in-frame clones, some missing. The data contain 10,000 or so clones, less than 35% of them singletons. Source: alloreactive CD4+ T cells from a mixed lymphocyte reaction culture, taken before intestinal transplant. Specified subset: CFSE-low proliferating T cells sorted from approximately 6-day pre-transplant mixed lymphocyte reaction (GvH or HvG direction). Receptors were obtained from a human patient who received an intestinal transplant.

This clone appeared a few times. This rearrangement joins TRBV7-9 to TRBJ1-2; D remains unclear. Per germline, CDR1 SEHNR and CDR2 FQNEAQ (reference sequence). V shed 5 bases and J shed 0 bases, with 10 bases lying between them. This CDR3 has 14 amino acids. The CDR3 is CASSVVGPNYGYTF. The CDR3 DNA is TGTGCCAGCAGCGTCGTTGGGCCTAACTATGGCTACACCTTC.

This chain links TRBV2 with TRBJ1-1; D unresolved. V lost 7 bases to trimming and J lost 0 bases, with 12 bases between them. Germline lookup yields CDR1 SNHLY and CDR2 FYNNEI. The CDR3 is 14 amino acids. For the CDR3, the DNA is TGTGCCAGCAATTCTGGACCGCTGAACACTGAAGCTTTCTTT. This codes for CASNSGPLNTEAFF.

Relative to its sample, this clone is medium-sized (0.01 to 0.1%). This chain links TRBV9 with TRBJ2-3; unclear D gene. The CDR3 extends over 12 amino acids. Trimming stripped 3 bases from V and 4 bases from J, with 6 bases between. Germline CDR1 SGDLS, CDR2 YYNGEE. The CDR3 protein is CASSGTADTQYF. CDR3 DNA sequence: TGTGCCAGCAGCGGTACAGCAGATACGCAGTATTTT.

This clone was seen a handful of times. Relative to the germline gene, one junction end is altered; a read error may explain this. The chain employs TRBV4-1 and TRBJ1-4; a possible D gene is TRBD1 (5 bases). The V gene's germline CDR1 is MGHRA and CDR2 YSYEKL. The CDR3 totals 16 residues. The CDR3 region is CASSQYLGGENEKLFF. The CDR3 DNA reads as TGTGCCAGCAGCCAATATCTCGGGGGGGAGAATGAAAAACTGTTTTTT.

The chain carries TRBV2 and TRBJ2-3, with a possible D match to TRBD2 (6 bases). V was pared by 10 bases and J by 6 bases, with 11 bases between. The CDR3 length is 11 residues. In germline, CDR1 is SNHLY, CDR2 FYNNEI. The CDR3 DNA follows: TGTGCCACCCCGGGGGAGGATACGCAGTATTTT. It specifies CATPGEDTQYF.

By its share, this clone is medium-sized. V and J are TRBV10-1 and TRBJ2-1; weak D call: TRBD1 (5 bases). V shed 7 bases and J shed 15 bases, with 13 bases lying between them. This CDR3 comprises 10 residues. The germline V gene has CDR1 WNHNN and CDR2 SYGVQD (reference sequence). The DNA for the CDR3 is TGCGCCAGCACCCGACAAAGGGGGTTCTTC. This codes for CASTRQRGFF.

The V gene is TRBV18, the J gene TRBJ1-2, with no clear D. Trimming took off 0 bases at V and 6 bases at J, with 11 bases between the two ends. The CDR3 length is 14 residues. The V gene's germline CDR1 is KGHSH and CDR2 LQKENI. The CDR3 DNA follows: TGTGCCAGCTCACCACCCGGGAACCCCCATGGCTACACCTTC. Its translation is CASSPPGNPHGYTF.

Relative to its sample, this clone is medium-sized. The chain uses TRBV19 and TRBJ2-1; TRBD1 might be the D (5 bases). V lost 1 base and J lost 6, with 13 bases in between. The CDR3 is 15 residues long. Germline CDR1 reads LNHDA; CDR2 reads SQIVND (reference sequence). In nucleotides, the CDR3 is TGTGCCAGTAGTATAGTGGCAGGGTTTGTCAATGAGCAGTTCTTC. This gives the protein CASSIVAGFVNEQFF.

This clone appeared a few times. V and J are TRBV5-4 and TRBJ2-5; no firm D call. CDR3 length equals 16 residues. The germline V and J ends were trimmed by 4 bases and 4 bases, with 20 bases remaining between them. Germline lookup yields CDR1 SGHNT and CDR2 YYREEE (reference sequence). CDR3 region: CASSPGRSRAVETQYF. CDR3 DNA sequence: TGTGCCAGCAGCCCTGGACGGTCCCGTGCGGTAGAGACCCAGTACTTC.

This chain connects TRBV29-1 to TRBJ1-2, with D possibly TRBD1 on 6 matching bases. The CDR3 runs 15 residues. Between the trimmed V and J ends, which lost 1 base and 4 bases, there was a span of 16 bases. Germline values: CDR1 SQVTM, CDR2 ANQGSEA. The CDR3 DNA reads as TGCAGCGTTGAAGGTGGGGGGGCGGGGGGCTATGGCTACACCTTC. It codes for CSVEGGGAGGYGYTF.

This clone was counted a few times. The chain recombines TRBV5-1 with TRBJ1-3; D is uncertain. Germline CDR1 is SGHRS and CDR2 is YFSETQ. The CDR3 sequence is 15 residues long. V lost 0 bases to trimming and J lost 1 base, with 8 bases between them. Here the CDR3 reads CASSLVGHSGNTIYF. CDR3 sequence (DNA): TGCGCCAGCAGCTTGGTAGGGCATTCTGGAAACACCATATATTTT. Drawing the rest from reference TRBV5-1 and TRBJ1-3, the complete variable domain is KAGVTQTPRYLIKTRGQQVTLSCSPISGHRSVSWYQQTPGQGLQFLFEYFSETQRNKGNFPGRFSGRQFSNSRSEMNVSTLELGDSALYLCASSLVGHSGNTIYFGEGSWLTVV.

The chain recombines TRBV6-1 with TRBJ2-7, with D hard to call. V was pared by 1 base and J by 0 bases, with 4 bases between. CDR1 is MNHNS and CDR2 is SASEGT in the germline V gene. This CDR3 has 13 residues. The DNA of the CDR3 is TGTGCCAGCAGTGAAGACGGCTCCTACGAGCAGTACTTC. It specifies CASSEDGSYEQYF.

This clone is medium-sized in the sample. The chain is built from TRBV27 and TRBJ1-1; 7 bases line up with TRBD1. Germline V gene data show CDR1 as MNHEY and CDR2 as SMNVEV (reference sequence). Trimming cost V 4 bases and J 3 bases; bases outside gene matches: 2. CDR3 length: 13 residues. The CDR3 DNA is TGTGCCAGCAGTTGGACAGGATACACTGAAGCTTTCTTT. Protein: CASSWTGYTEAFF.

The chain links TRBV7-2 to TRBJ2-1; D remains unclear. V shed 3 bases and J shed 3 bases, with 9 bases lying between them. From germline, CDR1 is SGHTA and CDR2 FQGNSA. The CDR3 runs 14 residues. The CDR3 DNA follows: TGTGCCAGCAGCTTGTACTACGACTACAATGAGCAGTTCTTC. Residues: CASSLYYDYNEQFF.

The genes are TRBV6-5 and TRBJ2-1; D remains ambiguous. Germline CDR1 is MNHEY and CDR2 is SVGAGI. The CDR3 covers 16 residues. Trimming shortened V by 4 bases and J by 6 bases, and 19 bases separated the two germline ends. The CDR3 loop reads CASSLFVSSTGNEQFF. CDR3 DNA: TGTGCCAGCAGTTTATTCGTGTCCTCTACTGGCAATGAGCAGTTCTTC.

This chain links TRBV11-2 with TRBJ2-1; 8 bases are a match to TRBD2. Trimming took 2 bases from V and 8 from J; bases not matched to a gene: 14. The CDR3 runs 17 residues. Germline CDR1 reads SGHAT; CDR2 reads FQNNGV. CDR3 residues: CASSLWYPAGVGHEQFF. The CDR3 DNA follows: TGTGCCAGCAGCTTATGGTACCCAGCGGGAGTCGGTCATGAGCAGTTCTTC.

This clone has only a few counts. The J gene is TRBJ1-5, the V gene TRBV30, with D possibly being TRBD1 (5 bases). Germline V gene data show CDR1 as GTSNPN and CDR2 as SVGIG (reference sequence). V lost 4 bases to trimming and J lost 2 bases, with 12 bases between them. This CDR3 contains 14 residues. In DNA, the CDR3 is TGTGCCTGGACCTCAGGGTCGGGCAATCAGCCCCAGCATTTT. It translates to CAWTSGSGNQPQHF.

The chain is built from TRBV27 and TRBJ2-5; D is possibly TRBD2 (6 bases). Near its end, the DNA agrees better with TRBJ2-7, so the J call may be wrong. Germline V gene lookup returns CDR1 MNHEY and CDR2 SMNVEV (reference sequence). The CDR3 is 14 residues long. The CDR3 nucleotides are TGTGCCAGCTTGGGCCGGGAGAAGTTTTACGAGCAGTACTTC. Translated, it gives CASLGREKFYEQYF.

This clone was counted only a few times. The V and J genes are TRBV6-5 and TRBJ1-2, with TRBD1 matching over 7 bases. The CDR3 totals 15 residues. V lost 2 bases and J lost 4; bases outside the gene matches: 7. The germline V gene has CDR1 MNHEY and CDR2 SVGAGI. The CDR3 sequence is CASSYLRTGLYGYTF. The CDR3 DNA follows: TGTGCCAGCAGTTACCTACGGACAGGCCTCTATGGCTACACCTTC.

Comments on this clone: A far bigger clonotype differs at one base, so this is likely a read error. This rearrangement joins TRBV7-9 to TRBJ2-1; the D is unclear. This CDR3 contains 10 residues. V lost 6 bases and J 4 bases, leaving 1 base between the germline ends. The V gene's germline CDR1 is SEHNR and CDR2 FQNEAQ (reference sequence). For the CDR3, the DNA is TGTGCCAGCAGTTACAATGAGCAGTTCTTC. Translating it yields CASSYNEQFF.

This clone was seen only a few times. The chain links TRBV13 to TRBJ2-7; 8 bases fit TRBD2. CDR3 size: 15 residues. Per the germline V gene, CDR1 is PRHDT and CDR2 is FYEKMQ (reference sequence). The V segment lost 2 bases and the J segment 4 bases; nucleotides outside the gene matches: 7. Here the CDR3 DNA reads TGTGCCAGCAGCTTATTAACGGGAGGGCCGTACGAGCAGTACTTC. This encodes CASSLLTGGPYEQYF.

This clone was counted only a few times. The genes are TRBV7-9 and TRBJ1-2; tentatively, D is TRBD1 (6 bases). This CDR3 spans 16 amino acids. Germline CDR1 and CDR2: SEHNR and FQNEAQ (reference sequence). V dropped 1 base and J dropped 1 base, with 13 bases sitting between them. CDR3 DNA sequence: TGTGCCAGCAGCTTAGTACCCGAAGGGGGTAACTATGGCTACACCTTC. This sequence encodes CASSLVPEGGNYGYTF.

This clone occurred a few times. The chain couples TRBV27 to TRBJ2-7, with D tentatively TRBD1 (5 bases). CDR1 is MNHEY and CDR2 is SMNVEV in the germline V gene (reference sequence). The CDR3 covers 16 residues. V lost 3 bases and J 3 bases, leaving 18 bases between the germline ends. As DNA, the CDR3 is TGTGCCAGCAGTTTGGTCAGGGCCTCAAATTTCTACGAGCAGTACTTC. Translated: CASSLVRASNFYEQYF.

The V and J genes are TRBV6-5 and TRBJ2-7; no clear D gene. The V gene's germline CDR1 is MNHEY and CDR2 SVGAGI. This CDR3 has 12 amino acids. V dropped 5 bases and J dropped 2 bases, with 7 bases sitting between them. CDR3 in amino acids: CASSLNTYEQYF. CDR3 nucleotides: TGTGCCAGCAGTCTTAATACCTACGAGCAGTACTTC.

About this clone: A much bigger clone sits one base away, suggesting this may be a read error. This chain connects TRBV9 to TRBJ2-1, with 11 bases lining up with TRBD2. Trimming cost V 2 bases and J 4 bases; bases outside gene matches: 2. Germline CDR1 reads SGDLS; CDR2 reads YYNGEE. This CDR3 is 15 amino acids long. The CDR3 loop reads CASSVGTSGYNEQFF. In DNA form, the CDR3 reads TGTGCCAGCAGCGTCGGGACTAGCGGTTACAATGAGCAGTTCTTC.

This rearrangement joins TRBV5-1 to TRBJ1-2; D gene unclear. Trimming left V 0 bases short and J 4 bases short, with 7 bases between. Germline loops: CDR1 SGHRS, CDR2 YFSETQ. There are 13 residues in the CDR3. This CDR3 reads CASSLVRSYGYTF. CDR3 in DNA: TGCGCCAGCAGCTTGGTTCGAAGCTATGGCTACACCTTC.